Presented here are 12 T cell receptor beta chains from one specimen sequenced in a study of T cells in Graves' hyperthyroidism and ophthalmopathy. TCR beta CDR3 region amplification was performed from RNA transcripts. HTBI primers were used for first-round RT-PCR of the TCR CDR3. TCRdb analysed the multiplex PCR reads with MiXCR anew, one entry per CDR3 protein. The table shows roughly 300,000 distinct CDR3 sequences, with around a fifth occurring only once. What was sequenced was blood. The source of these receptors is a woman aged 45-65 years with Graves' hyperthyroidism.

This clonotype was observed a few times. The gene calls are TRBV6-1 and TRBJ1-6; 7 bases agree with TRBD1. Per the germline V gene, CDR1 is MNHNS and CDR2 is SASEGT. With 6 bases clipped from V and 8 bases from J, the junction kept 4 bases outside the gene matches. CDR3 size: 13 residues. This CDR3 reads CASSAQGYSPLHF. DNA of the CDR3: TGTGCCAGCAGCGCACAGGGGTATTCACCCCTCCACTTT.

This clonotype came up a few times. The chain carries TRBV5-1 and TRBJ2-5; 10 bases align to TRBD2. Germline V gene lookup returns CDR1 SGHRS and CDR2 YFSETQ. V gave up 1 base and J gave up 5 bases; unmatched junction bases: 5. The CDR3 length is 15 residues. CDR3 protein: CASSLSGRAGETQYF. Here the CDR3 DNA reads TGCGCCAGCAGCTTGAGCGGGAGGGCCGGGGAGACCCAGTACTTC.

This clonotype was seen at least ten times. The genes are TRBV7-9 and TRBJ2-1; 8 bases are a match to TRBD1. Trimming took 4 bases from V and 6 from J; bases not matched to a gene: 2. Germline CDR1 and CDR2: SEHNR and FQNEAQ (reference sequence). The CDR3 contains 13 residues. The CDR3 DNA reads TGTGCCAGCAGCTCTGGACAGGGCAATGAGCAGTTCTTC. Its protein is CASSSGQGNEQFF. The whole variable domain, remainder taken from reference TRBV7-9 and TRBJ2-1, is DTGVSQNPRHKITKRGQNVTFRCDPISEHNRLYWYRQTLGQGPEFLTYFQNEAQLEKSRLLSDRFSAERPKGSFSTLEIQRTEQGDSAMYLCASSSGQGNEQFFGPGTRLTVL.

This clonotype was seen ten or more times. The chain couples TRBV2 to TRBJ2-1, with TRBD2 matching over 12 bases. The CDR3 is made up of 15 amino acids. Per the germline V gene, CDR1 is SNHLY and CDR2 is FYNNEI. Trimming cost V 1 base and J 15 bases; bases outside gene matches: 10. For the CDR3, the DNA is TGTGCCAGCAGTGAAGACTGGACTAGCGGGACCACCCCGTTCTTC. Protein sequence: CASSEDWTSGTTPFF.

This clonotype has at least ten counts. J is TRBJ2-3 and V is TRBV30; 8 nucleotides align to TRBD2. CDR1 is GTSNPN, CDR2 SVGIG, per germline (reference sequence). With V trimmed by 0 bases and J by 2 bases, 10 bases remained unmatched. The CDR3 loop spans 17 amino acids. CDR3 protein: CAWSVGSGTRVTDTQYF. The CDR3 nucleotides read TGTGCCTGGAGTGTAGGGTCCGGGACTAGGGTCACAGATACGCAGTATTTT. Full variable domain (remainder filled in from reference TRBV30 and TRBJ2-3): SQTIHQWPATLVQPVGSPLSLECTVEGTSNPNLYWYRQAAGRGLQLLFYSVGIGQISSEVPQNLSASRPQDRQFILSSKKLLLSDSGFYLCAWSVGSGTRVTDTQYFGPGTRLTVL.

The V and J genes are TRBV28 and TRBJ2-5, with TRBD1 identical over 10 bases. V lost 5 bases to trimming and J lost 4 bases; unmatched junction nucleotides: 10. The CDR3 covers 16 residues. Per germline, CDR1 MDHEN and CDR2 SYDVKM. This chain's CDR3 is CASSPWTGGNPETQYF. CDR3 bases: TGTGCCAGCAGTCCCTGGACAGGGGGAAATCCAGAGACCCAGTACTTC.

This clonotype was observed at least ten times. V gene TRBV5-1 combines with J gene TRBJ1-6, with D uncertain. V was trimmed by 1 base and J by 13 bases, leaving 9 bases between them. Germline CDR1 reads SGHRS; CDR2 reads YFSETQ. There are 12 residues in the CDR3. CDR3 sequence (DNA): TGCGCCAGCAGCTTGCTCTCCGGTCCCCTCCACTTT. This gives the protein CASSLLSGPLHF.

The J gene is TRBJ2-1, the V gene TRBV20-1; D may be TRBD2 (6 bases). Trimming pared 0 bases from V and 7 bases from J, leaving 10 bases between. Per the germline V gene, CDR1 is DFQATT and CDR2 is SNEGSKA (reference sequence). The CDR3 sequence is 13 residues long. CDR3 in amino acids: CSARDGTHNEQFF. The CDR3 nucleotides are TGCAGTGCTAGAGACGGGACTCATAATGAGCAGTTCTTC.

This sequence joins TRBV7-8 and TRBJ2-3; 10 bases map to TRBD2. The CDR3 contains 16 residues. The germline gives CDR1 SGHVS, CDR2 FQNEAQ. J was trimmed by 1 base and V by 5 bases; bases with no gene match: 6. The CDR3 DNA sequence: TGTGCCAGCAGCCACACTACTAGCGGGGGCACAGATACGCAGTATTTT. Translation: CASSHTTSGGTDTQYF.

This clonotype was seen ten or more times. The chain recombines TRBV5-1 with TRBJ2-3; 7 bases fit TRBD1. Trimming cost V 6 bases and J 1 base; bases outside gene matches: 5. CDR1 and CDR2 (germline): SGHRS, YFSETQ. The CDR3 is made up of 14 amino acids. The CDR3 nucleotides are TGCGCCAGCACCACAGGGGACGGCACAGATACGCAGTATTTT. Amino acids: CASTTGDGTDTQYF.

This clonotype occurred many times. The chain links TRBV20-1 to TRBJ2-3; 8 positions agree with TRBD2. The CDR3 covers 15 residues. The germline V gene has CDR1 DFQATT and CDR2 SNEGSKA (reference sequence). The J segment lost 4 bases and the V segment lost 3 bases, leaving 9 bases of the junction unmatched. This CDR3 reads CSASGGGRSPDTQYF. DNA of the CDR3: TGCAGTGCTAGCGGCGGCGGGAGGTCTCCAGATACGCAGTATTTT.

The chain recombines TRBV19 with TRBJ1-2, with 10 bases aligning to TRBD1. Germline CDR1 LNHDA, CDR2 SQIVND (reference sequence). The CDR3 extends over 14 amino acids. The V and J ends lost 4 bases and 8 bases, in that order; junction bases with no gene match: 7. The DNA for the CDR3 is TGTGCCAGTAGTACCCTCCGGGACAGGGGCGGCTACACCTTC. This sequence encodes CASSTLRDRGGYTF. The full variable domain, its missing parts supplied by reference TRBV19 and TRBJ1-2, is DGGITQSPKYLFRKEGQNVTLSCEQNLNHDAMYWYRQDPGQGLRLIYYSQIVNDFQKGDIAEGYSVSREKKESFPLTVTSAQKNPTAFYLCASSTLRDRGGYTFGSGTRLTVV.